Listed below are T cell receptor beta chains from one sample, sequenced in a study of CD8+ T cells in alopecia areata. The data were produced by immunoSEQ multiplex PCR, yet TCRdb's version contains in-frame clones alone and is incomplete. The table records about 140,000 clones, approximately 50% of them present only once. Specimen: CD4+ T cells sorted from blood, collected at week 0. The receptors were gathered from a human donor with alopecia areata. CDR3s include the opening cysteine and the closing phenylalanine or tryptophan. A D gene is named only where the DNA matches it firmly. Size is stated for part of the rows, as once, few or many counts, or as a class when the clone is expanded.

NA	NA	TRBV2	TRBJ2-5	TGTGCCAGCAGTGTTATCCGGACCCAGTACTTC	CASSVIRTQYF
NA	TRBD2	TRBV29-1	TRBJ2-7	TGCAGCGCAACCGGGGCGGGAGGTTTCTACGAGCAGTACTTC	CSATGAGGFYEQYF
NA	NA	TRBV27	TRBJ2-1	TGTGCCAGCAGTTTGACTTGGAGCAATGAGCAGTTCTTC	CASSLTWSNEQFF
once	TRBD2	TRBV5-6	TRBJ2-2	TGTGCCAGCAGCTTCGCGGCTAGCGGGGTGGAGAAGCTGTTTTTT	CASSFAASGVEKLFF
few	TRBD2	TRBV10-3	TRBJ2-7	TGTGCCATCAGTGAGTCACGGGGTAGCGGGAGCCGAAGCTCCTACGAGCAGTACTTC	CAISESRGSGSRSSYEQYF
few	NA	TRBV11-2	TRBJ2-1	TGTGCCAGCGGGGGATACAATGAGCAGTTCTTC	CASGGYNEQFF
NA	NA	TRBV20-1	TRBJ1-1	TGCAGTGCTGCTGGGAACACTGAAGCTTTCTTT	CSAAGNTEAFF
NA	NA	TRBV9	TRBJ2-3	TGTGCCAGCAGCGTTCAACAGGGTTCCACAGATACGCAGTATTTT	CASSVQQGSTDTQYF
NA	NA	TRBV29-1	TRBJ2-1	TGCAGCGGAGACGGGGATAACTTCAATGAGCAGTTCTTC	CSGDGDNFNEQFF
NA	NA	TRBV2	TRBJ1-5	TGTGCCAGCGCAGGGGACGGAGGGAATCAGCCCCAGCATTTT	CASAGDGGNQPQHF
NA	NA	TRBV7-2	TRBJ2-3	TGTGCCAGCAGCTTAGCGGGGTTAGCTGATACGCAGTATTTT	CASSLAGLADTQYF
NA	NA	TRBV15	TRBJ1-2	TGTGCCACCAGCAGAGAGCGGGGGACCTATGGCTACACCTTC	CATSRERGTYGYTF
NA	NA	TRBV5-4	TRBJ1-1	TGTGCCAGCAGCTTAGGAGGGGCAACTGAAGCTTTCTTT	CASSLGGATEAFF
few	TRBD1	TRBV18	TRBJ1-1	TGTGCCAGCTCACCGTCAGGGGGCACGAACACTGAAGCTTTCTTT	CASSPSGGTNTEAFF
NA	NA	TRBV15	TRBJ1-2	TGTGCCACCAGCAGAGATTGGGACCCGGCGGCTGGCTACACCTTC	CATSRDWDPAAGYTF
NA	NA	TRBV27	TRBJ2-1	TGTGCCAGCAGTTTATCGATACGCCTAGTTGAAAAACACAATGAGCAGTTCTTC	CASSLSIRLVEKHNEQFF
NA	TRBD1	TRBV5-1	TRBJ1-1	TGCGCCAGCAGCGTGGGTCCAGGGGGCACTGAAGCTTTCTTT	CASSVGPGGTEAFF
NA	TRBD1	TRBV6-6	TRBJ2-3	TGTGCCAGCAGTTACGGACAGGCGGGAGATACGCAGTATTTT	CASSYGQAGDTQYF
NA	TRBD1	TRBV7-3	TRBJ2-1	TGTGCCAGCAGCGTTACAGGGGGGATCTACAATGAGCAGTTCTTC	CASSVTGGIYNEQFF
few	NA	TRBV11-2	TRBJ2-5	TGTGCCAGCAGCATTTCGGGGGTCCAAGAGACCCAGTACTTC	CASSISGVQETQYF
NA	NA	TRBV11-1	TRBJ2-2	TGTGCCAGCAGCCCACACCTTAACACCGGGGAGCTGTTTTTT	CASSPHLNTGELFF
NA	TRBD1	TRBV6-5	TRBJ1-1	TGTGCCAGCAGTTACTTGACAGGGGCGGGTGAAGCTTTCTTT	CASSYLTGAGEAFF
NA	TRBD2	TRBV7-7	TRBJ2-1	TGTGCCAGCAGCCCTATCGGGGGGGGAGAGCAGTTCTTC	CASSPIGGGEQFF
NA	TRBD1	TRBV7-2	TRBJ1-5	TGTGCCAGCAGCTTAGTTGGCCAGGGGGCACAGCCCCAGCATTTT	CASSLVGQGAQPQHF
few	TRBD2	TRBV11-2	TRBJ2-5	TGTGCCAGCAGCCCCATGGGACTAGCGGGAGGGGGCGAGACCCAGTACTTC	CASSPMGLAGGGETQYF
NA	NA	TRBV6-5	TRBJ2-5	TGTGCCAGCAGTTTAAACCTATGGGTCCTGGAGACCCAGTACTTC	CASSLNLWVLETQYF
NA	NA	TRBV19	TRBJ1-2	TGTGCCAGTAGTACCACAGAGGCCTGGAGCTACACCTTC	CASSTTEAWSYTF
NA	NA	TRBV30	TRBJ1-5	TGTGCCTGGTCACAGGGAGATAGCAATCAGCCCCAGCATTTT	CAWSQGDSNQPQHF
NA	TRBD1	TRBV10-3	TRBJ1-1	TGTGCCATCAGTTCACAGGGGCGACGGACTGAAGCTTTCTTT	CAISSQGRRTEAFF
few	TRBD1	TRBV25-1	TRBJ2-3	TGTGCCAGCAGCCTGACAGGGAACACAGATACGCAGTATTTT	CASSLTGNTDTQYF
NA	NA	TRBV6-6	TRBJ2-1	TGTGCCAGCACCCCACCGGAGGGAGAGCAGTTCTTC	CASTPPEGEQFF
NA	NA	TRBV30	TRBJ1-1	TGTGCCTGGAGTACCGTTCGGGCCACTGAAGCTTTCTTT	CAWSTVRATEAFF
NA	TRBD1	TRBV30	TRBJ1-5	TGTGCCTGGGGACAGGGTATCAATCAGCCCCAGCATTTT	CAWGQGINQPQHF
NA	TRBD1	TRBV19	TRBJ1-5	TGTGCCAGTAGCCACCAGGGGGCTCAGCCCCAGCATTTT	CASSHQGAQPQHF
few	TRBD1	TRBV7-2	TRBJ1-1	TGTGCCAGCAGCACCGCAGGGGGCGTCGGTGAAGCTTTCTTT	CASSTAGGVGEAFF
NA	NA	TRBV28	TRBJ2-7	TGTGCCAGCAGTTTGGTGGTCTACGAGCAGTACTTC	CASSLVVYEQYF
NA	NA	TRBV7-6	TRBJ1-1	TGTGCCAGCGGGAAGGACATGAACACTGAAGCTTTCTTT	CASGKDMNTEAFF
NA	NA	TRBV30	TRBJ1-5	TGTGCCTGGAGCGAAAGGTGGGCAGTTAGCAATCAGCCCCAGCATTTT	CAWSERWAVSNQPQHF
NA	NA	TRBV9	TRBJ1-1	TGTGCCAGCAGCACCGTACAGGGTAAGGCTTTCTTT	CASSTVQGKAFF
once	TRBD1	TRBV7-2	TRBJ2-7	TGTGCCAGCAGCCTCCGGGGACAGGGGGCTAATCTCGGTGGAGGCGAGCAGTACTTC	CASSLRGQGANLGGGEQYF
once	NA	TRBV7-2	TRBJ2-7	TGTGCCAGCAGCTCATACTACTACGAGCAGTACTTC	CASSSYYYEQYF
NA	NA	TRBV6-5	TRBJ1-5	TGTGCCAGCCGGGAGCTCGAAAAGAGCAATCAGCCCCAGCATTTT	CASRELEKSNQPQHF
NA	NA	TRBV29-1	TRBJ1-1	TGCAGCGTTGCGGTTGTCGGGACTGAAGCTTTCTTT	CSVAVVGTEAFF
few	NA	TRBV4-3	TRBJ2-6	TGCGCCAGCAGCCAAATGTGGGCTGGGGCCAACGTCCTGACTTTC	CASSQMWAGANVLTF
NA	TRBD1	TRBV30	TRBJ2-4	TGTGCCTGGAGTCCACCGGGACAGGGTGACAAAAACATTCAGTACTTC	CAWSPPGQGDKNIQYF
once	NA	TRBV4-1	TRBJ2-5	TGCGCCAGCAGCCAAGCGGGAGCGAGGCAAGAGACCCAGTACTTC	CASSQAGARQETQYF
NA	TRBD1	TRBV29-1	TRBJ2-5	TGCAGCGTAAAACAGGGGGCCTCGGAAGAGACCCAGTACTTC	CSVKQGASEETQYF
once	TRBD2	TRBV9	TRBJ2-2	TGTGCCAGCAGCACTCTAGCGGGAGGGGGCACCGGGGAGCTGTTTTTT	CASSTLAGGGTGELFF
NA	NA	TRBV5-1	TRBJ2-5	TGCGCCAGCACTATAGGGGTTTTTAAAGAGACCCAGTACTTC	CASTIGVFKETQYF
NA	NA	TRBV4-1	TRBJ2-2	TGCGCCAGCAGCGGAGGTAACGTGGCCGGGGAGCTGTTTTTT	CASSGGNVAGELFF
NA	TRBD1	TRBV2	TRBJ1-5	TGTGCCAGCAGTGGGACAGGGGGTGTGCAGCCCCAGCATTTT	CASSGTGGVQPQHF
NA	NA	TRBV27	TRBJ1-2	TGTGCCAGCAGTTCGTGGGGGGGAGATAACTATGGCTACACCTTC	CASSSWGGDNYGYTF
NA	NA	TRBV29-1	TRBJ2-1	TGCAGCGTTGGAGGGACCGGTACCTACAATGAGCAGTTCTTC	CSVGGTGTYNEQFF